Below, 17 T cell receptor beta chains from the same sample are listed, as sequenced in a study of T cell changes during pregnancy in multiple sclerosis. The table came from immunoSEQ multiplex PCR; TCRdb's copy has only in-frame clones and leaves some out. The table includes tens of thousands of clones, about 92% detected once. Material: peripheral blood, obtained in the first trimester of pregnancy. The receptors stem from a female donor in good health, enrolled as a control in a pregnancy study.

This clone was detected only a few times. The CDR3 DNA follows: TGTGCCAGCAGTGACGCCCGACTAGCTTCTCGAAACATTCAGTACTTC. Its protein is CASSDARLASRNIQYF. The V gene is TRBV6-1, the J gene TRBJ2-4; 7 bases map to TRBD2. V lost 3 bases to trimming and J lost 6 bases; unmatched junction nucleotides: 11. CDR1 and CDR2 from the germline V gene are MNHNS and SASEGT. The CDR3 extends over 16 amino acids.

This clone was seen a single time. The V call is TRBV25-1, the J call TRBJ1-2; 7 nucleotides align to TRBD1. The germline gives CDR1 MGHDK, CDR2 SYGVNS. V shed 5 bases and J 4 bases; nucleotides not matched to a gene: 7. The CDR3 totals 14 residues. The DNA of the CDR3 is TGTGCCAGCAGTCCTTGGACAGGTCTCTATGGCTACACCTTC. Translated, it gives CASSPWTGLYGYTF.

This sequence joins TRBV28 and TRBJ1-1; D is unresolved. This CDR3 contains 16 residues. Germline V gene data show CDR1 as MDHEN and CDR2 as SYDVKM. Trimming cost V 4 bases and J 5 bases, with 20 bases left between them. This CDR3 reads CASSSTGPRGGTEAFF. CDR3 DNA sequence: TGTGCCAGCAGTTCGACCGGTCCTCGGGGAGGGACTGAAGCTTTCTTT. Based on the CDR3 plus reference TRBV28 and TRBJ1-1, the full variable domain is DVKVTQSSRYLVKRTGEKVFLECVQDMDHENMFWYRQDPGLGLRLIYFSYDVKMKEKGDIPEGYSVSREKKERFSLILESASTNQTSMYLCASSSTGPRGGTEAFFGQGTRLTVV.

The rearrangement links TRBV4-3 to TRBJ2-3; 11 nucleotides line up with TRBD2. CDR1 is LGHNA, CDR2 YSLEER, per germline. The CDR3 runs to 16 residues. Trimming removed 2 bases from V and 4 bases from J; junction bases left unmatched: 5. As DNA, the CDR3 is TGCGCCAGCAGCCAAAAATTAGCGGGGGGGCCAGATACGCAGTATTTT. Protein: CASSQKLAGGPDTQYF.

The chain joins TRBV5-1 to TRBJ1-6; TRBD1 might be the D (6 bases). This CDR3 comprises 14 residues. Germline V gene data show CDR1 as SGHRS and CDR2 as YFSETQ. V was cut by 5 bases and J by 6 bases, with 12 bases left in between. CDR3 protein: CASRNGQSNSPLHF. The DNA of the CDR3 is TGCGCCAGCAGAAATGGACAGTCTAATTCACCCCTCCACTTT. Drawing the rest from reference TRBV5-1 and TRBJ1-6, the complete variable domain is KAGVTQTPRYLIKTRGQQVTLSCSPISGHRSVSWYQQTPGQGLQFLFEYFSETQRNKGNFPGRFSGRQFSNSRSEMNVSTLELGDSALYLCASRNGQSNSPLHFGNGTRLTVT.

The gene calls are TRBV5-1 and TRBJ2-2; 10 bases align to TRBD1. Germline values: CDR1 SGHRS, CDR2 YFSETQ. J was trimmed by 4 bases and V by 0 bases; bases with no gene match: 0. The length of the CDR3 is 15 residues. CDR3 coding DNA: TGCGCCAGCAGCTTGGGGGACAGGGGCACCGGGGAGCTGTTTTTT. This gives the protein CASSLGDRGTGELFF.

The CDR3 reads CASSTRGGDGYTF. The CDR3 coding sequence is TGTGCCAGCAGTACCCGGGGGGGGGATGGCTACACCTTC. This chain links TRBV6-5 with TRBJ1-2; possible D gene TRBD1, 5 bases. The CDR3 has 13 amino acids. Trimming stripped 5 bases from V and 6 bases from J, with 13 bases between. Germline-derived CDR1 and CDR2 are MNHEY and SVGAGI.

The chain links TRBV7-3 to TRBJ2-6; 12 bases fit TRBD1. CDR3 size: 18 residues. V shed 1 base, J shed 2 bases, and the junction held 3 bases outside the gene matches. Germline loops: CDR1 SGHTA, CDR2 FQGTGA. The CDR3 DNA sequence: TGTGCCAGCAGCTTAAAGGGACAGGGGGCTACTGGGGCCAACGTCCTGACTTTC. Translating gives CASSLKGQGATGANVLTF.

The V and J genes are TRBV6-5 and TRBJ1-1, with D possibly matching TRBD1 (5 bases). CDR3 length: 14 amino acids. The V end lost 0 bases, the J end lost 3 bases, and 8 bases lay between the germline ends. Germline values: CDR1 MNHEY, CDR2 SVGAGI. CDR3: CASSYSLRDTEAFF. The CDR3 DNA reads as TGTGCCAGCAGTTACTCCCTCAGGGACACTGAAGCTTTCTTT.

This rearrangement joins TRBV6-1 to TRBJ1-5, with 7 bases lining up with TRBD1. The V gene's germline CDR1 is MNHNS and CDR2 SASEGT. J was trimmed by 5 bases and V by 6 bases; bases with no gene match: 1. This CDR3 is built from 12 residues. The chain's CDR3 is CASSQGDQPQHF. In nucleotides, the CDR3 is TGTGCCAGCAGCCAGGGGGATCAGCCCCAGCATTTT.

The chain has TRBV25-1 and TRBJ2-5; a weak D match, TRBD1 (6 bases). Germline V gene lookup returns CDR1 MGHDK and CDR2 SYGVNS. The CDR3 covers 16 residues. V lost 6 bases to trimming and J lost 2 bases, with 19 bases between them. CDR3 in DNA: TGTGCCAGCAGAGGGGGTCCCGAGCCCATTCAAGAGACCCAGTACTTC. It specifies CASRGGPEPIQETQYF.

This chain joins TRBV6-6 and TRBJ1-4, with D maybe TRBD1 (5 bases). Trimming took off 3 bases at V and 8 bases at J, with 19 bases between the two ends. The CDR3 has 16 amino acids. Germline lookup yields CDR1 MNHNY and CDR2 SVGAGI (reference sequence). CDR3 sequence: CASSYMQGGRGEKLFF. The CDR3 region has the DNA TGTGCCAGCAGTTATATGCAGGGAGGGAGAGGGGAAAAACTGTTTTTT.

The rearrangement links TRBV4-1 to TRBJ1-5; D not resolved. Trimming took off 6 bases at V and 3 bases at J, with 12 bases between the two ends. Germline loops: CDR1 MGHRA, CDR2 YSYEKL. This CDR3 contains 14 residues. CDR3 coding DNA: TGCGCCAGCAGTCTCGGCGGCTACAATCAGCCCCAGCATTTT. Its translation is CASSLGGYNQPQHF.

This sequence joins TRBV27 and TRBJ2-7, with TRBD2 matching 8 bases. J lost 4 bases, V lost 2 bases, and 16 bases had no gene match. This CDR3 has 18 residues. The germline V gene encodes CDR1 MNHEY and CDR2 SMNVEV (reference sequence). Here the CDR3 reads CASSLRGSGTLLSYEQYF. CDR3 coding DNA: TGTGCCAGCAGTTTACGAGGTAGCGGGACGCTCCTTAGTTACGAGCAGTACTTC.

This clone was recorded only once. The chain has TRBV29-1 and TRBJ1-2; tentatively, D is TRBD1 (6 bases). CDR1 is SQVTM and CDR2 is ANQGSEA in the germline V gene. This CDR3 comprises 12 residues. CDR3 coding DNA: TGCAGTACAGGGTTGGGGGCTGGGGGCTACACCTTC. Translation gives CSTGLGAGGYTF.

The chain recombines TRBV2 with TRBJ2-3; TRBD1 matches at 7 bases. V gave up 10 bases and J gave up 7 bases; unmatched junction bases: 8. The CDR3 contains 12 residues. From germline, CDR1 is SNHLY and CDR2 FYNNEI. CDR3 region: CAKGQQGNTQYF. CDR3 nucleotide sequence: TGTGCCAAAGGTCAACAGGGGAATACGCAGTATTTT.

This sequence joins TRBV12-5 and TRBJ1-1; maybe TRBD1 (6 bases). This CDR3 is built from 17 residues. The germline V gene encodes CDR1 LGHNT and CDR2 FRNRAP. V lost 0 bases and J 4 bases, leaving 18 bases between the germline ends. The CDR3 is CASGLVKTGLVGTEAFF. CDR3 DNA: TGTGCTAGTGGTTTGGTAAAGACAGGATTAGTGGGCACTGAAGCTTTCTTT.